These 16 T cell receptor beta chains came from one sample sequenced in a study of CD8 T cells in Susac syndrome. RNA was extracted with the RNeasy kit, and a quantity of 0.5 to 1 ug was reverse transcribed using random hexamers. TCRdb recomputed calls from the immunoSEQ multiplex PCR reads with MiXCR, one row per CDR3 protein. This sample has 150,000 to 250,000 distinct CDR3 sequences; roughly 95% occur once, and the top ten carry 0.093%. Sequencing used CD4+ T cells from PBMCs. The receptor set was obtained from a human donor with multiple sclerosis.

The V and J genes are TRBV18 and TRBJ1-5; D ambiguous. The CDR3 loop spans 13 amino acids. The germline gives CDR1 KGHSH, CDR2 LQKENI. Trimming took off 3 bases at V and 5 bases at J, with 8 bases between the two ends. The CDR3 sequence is CASSPYRDQPQHF. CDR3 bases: TGTGCCAGCTCACCCTACCGCGATCAGCCCCAGCATTTT.

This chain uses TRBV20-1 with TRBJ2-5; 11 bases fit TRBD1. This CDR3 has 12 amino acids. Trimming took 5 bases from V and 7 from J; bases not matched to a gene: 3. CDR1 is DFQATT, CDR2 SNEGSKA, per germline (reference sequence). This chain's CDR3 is CSAGQGALTQYF. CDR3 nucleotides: TGCAGTGCTGGACAGGGGGCCCTGACCCAGTACTTC.

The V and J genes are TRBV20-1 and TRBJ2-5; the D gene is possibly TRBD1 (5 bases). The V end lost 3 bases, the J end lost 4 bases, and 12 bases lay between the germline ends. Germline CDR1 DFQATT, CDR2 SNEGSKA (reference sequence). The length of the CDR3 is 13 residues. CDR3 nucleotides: TGCAGTGCTAGGTTTAGGGGTCGAGAGACCCAGTACTTC. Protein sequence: CSARFRGRETQYF.

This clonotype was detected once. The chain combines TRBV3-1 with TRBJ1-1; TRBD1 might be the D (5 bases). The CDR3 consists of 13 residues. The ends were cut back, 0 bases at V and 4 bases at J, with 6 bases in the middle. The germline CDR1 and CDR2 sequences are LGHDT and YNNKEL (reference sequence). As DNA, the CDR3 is TGTGCCAGCAGCCAAGATGGGGCCACTGAAGCTTTCTTT. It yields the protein CASSQDGATEAFF.

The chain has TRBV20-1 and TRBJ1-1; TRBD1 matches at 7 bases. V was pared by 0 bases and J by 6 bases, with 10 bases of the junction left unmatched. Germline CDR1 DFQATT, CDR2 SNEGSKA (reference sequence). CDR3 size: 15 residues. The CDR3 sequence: CSARDPRRGYAEAFF. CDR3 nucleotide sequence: TGCAGTGCTAGAGATCCCCGCAGGGGGTACGCTGAAGCTTTCTTT.

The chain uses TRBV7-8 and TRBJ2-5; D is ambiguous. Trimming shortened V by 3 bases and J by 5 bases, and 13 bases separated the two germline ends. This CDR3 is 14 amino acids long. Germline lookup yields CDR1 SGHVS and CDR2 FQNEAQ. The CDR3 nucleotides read TGTGCCAGCAGCTTCCCAGGAAGGGATGAGACCCAGTACTTC. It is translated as CASSFPGRDETQYF.

CDR3 coding DNA: TGTGCCAGCAGCGCCCATTTGGGGGCAGATACGCAGTATTTT. This encodes CASSAHLGADTQYF. The chain links TRBV7-9 to TRBJ2-3; D may match TRBD1 or TRBD2 (5 bases each). Germline V gene sequence: CDR1 SEHNR, CDR2 FQNEAQ (reference sequence). This CDR3 spans 14 amino acids. The V and J ends lost 5 bases and 4 bases respectively, with 13 bases between them.

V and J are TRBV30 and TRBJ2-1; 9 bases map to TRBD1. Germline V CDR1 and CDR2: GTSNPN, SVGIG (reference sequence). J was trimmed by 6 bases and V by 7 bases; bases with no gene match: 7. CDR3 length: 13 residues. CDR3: CAYAGTGFNEQFF. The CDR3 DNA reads TGTGCCTACGCCGGGACAGGGTTCAATGAGCAGTTCTTC. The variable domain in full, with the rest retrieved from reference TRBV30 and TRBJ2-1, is SQTIHQWPATLVQPVGSPLSLECTVEGTSNPNLYWYRQAAGRGLQLLFYSVGIGQISSEVPQNLSASRPQDRQFILSSKKLLLSDSGFYLCAYAGTGFNEQFFGPGTRLTVL.

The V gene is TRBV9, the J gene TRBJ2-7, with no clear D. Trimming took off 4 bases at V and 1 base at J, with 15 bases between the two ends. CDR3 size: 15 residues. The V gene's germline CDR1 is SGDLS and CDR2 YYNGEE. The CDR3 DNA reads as TGTGCCAGCAGCCCTGGGCTCCTGGTTTCCTACGAGCAGTACTTC. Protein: CASSPGLLVSYEQYF.

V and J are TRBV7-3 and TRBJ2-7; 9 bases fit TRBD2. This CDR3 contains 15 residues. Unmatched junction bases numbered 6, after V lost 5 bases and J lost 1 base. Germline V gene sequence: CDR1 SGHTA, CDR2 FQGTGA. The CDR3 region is CASSSGLALSYEQYF. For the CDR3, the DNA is TGTGCCAGCAGCAGCGGACTAGCGCTTTCCTACGAGCAGTACTTC.

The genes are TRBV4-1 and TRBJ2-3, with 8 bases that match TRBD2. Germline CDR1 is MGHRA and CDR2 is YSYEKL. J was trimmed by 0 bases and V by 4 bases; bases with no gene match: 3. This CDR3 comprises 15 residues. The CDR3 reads CASSRLAFSTDTQYF. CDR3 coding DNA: TGCGCCAGCAGCCGACTAGCGTTCAGCACAGATACGCAGTATTTT.

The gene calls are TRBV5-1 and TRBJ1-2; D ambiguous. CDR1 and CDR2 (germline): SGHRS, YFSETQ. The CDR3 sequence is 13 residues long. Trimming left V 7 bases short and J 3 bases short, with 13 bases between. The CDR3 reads CASAPGPDYGYTF. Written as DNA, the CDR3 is TGCGCCAGCGCCCCCGGACCCGACTATGGCTACACCTTC.

CDR3 DNA sequence: TGCGCCAGCAGCCAAGGGCCCCGGATGGGAAAAGGTACAGATACGCAGTATTTT. Protein product: CASSQGPRMGKGTDTQYF. The V call is TRBV4-1, the J call TRBJ2-3; D unclear. CDR3 length equals 18 residues. Germline lookup yields CDR1 MGHRA and CDR2 YSYEKL. Trimming took 1 base from V and 3 from J, leaving 20 bases between them.

CDR3 amino acids: CAWSAFRLTETQYF. The CDR3 DNA follows: TGTGCCTGGAGTGCCTTCCGCTTAACAGAGACCCAGTACTTC. This chain joins TRBV30 and TRBJ2-5, with D unresolved. Per the germline V gene, CDR1 is GTSNPN and CDR2 is SVGIG (reference sequence). This CDR3 is built from 14 residues. V dropped 1 base and J dropped 4 bases, with 13 bases sitting between them.

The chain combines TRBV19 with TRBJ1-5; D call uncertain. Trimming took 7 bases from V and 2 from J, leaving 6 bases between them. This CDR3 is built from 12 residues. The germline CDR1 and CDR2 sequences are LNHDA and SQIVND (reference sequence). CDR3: CASNHGNQPQHF. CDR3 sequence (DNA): TGTGCCAGTAACCATGGCAATCAGCCCCAGCATTTT.

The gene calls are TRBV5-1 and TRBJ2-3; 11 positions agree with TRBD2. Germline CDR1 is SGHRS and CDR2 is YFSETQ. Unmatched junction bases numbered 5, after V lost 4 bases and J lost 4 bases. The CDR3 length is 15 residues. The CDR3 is CASSDPGLAADTQYF. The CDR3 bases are TGCGCCAGCAGCGATCCGGGACTAGCGGCAGATACGCAGTATTTT.